The rows below give T cell receptor beta chains drawn from one sample of a study of T cells in Graves' hyperthyroidism and ophthalmopathy. Via MiXCR, TCRdb re-called the multiplex PCR reads, giving one row per CDR3 protein. The sample shows about half a million distinct CDR3 sequences, roughly a sixth of them seen only once. The sequencing input was blood. All receptors come from a woman between 25 and 40 years old with Graves' ophthalmopathy. The CDR3 runs from the conserved cysteine through the conserved F or W.

v_call: TRBV11-2
j_call: TRBJ2-3
cdr3_aa: CASRRTGAGNTDTQYF

v_call: TRBV20-1
j_call: TRBJ1-2
cdr3_aa: CSAEVGAQGTNYGYTF

v_call: TRBV20-1
j_call: TRBJ1-1
cdr3_aa: CSASQGTNTEAFF

v_call: TRBV6-1
j_call: TRBJ2-2
cdr3_aa: CASSEGLAATGELFF

v_call: TRBV6-2/TRBV6-3
j_call: TRBJ2-3
cdr3_aa: CASRSPGAGTDTQYF

v_call: TRBV9
j_call: TRBJ1-5
cdr3_aa: CASSVEAGGGQPQHF

v_call: TRBV7-2
j_call: TRBJ2-3
cdr3_aa: CASSLVGSGVVDTQYF

v_call: TRBV20-1
j_call: TRBJ2-6
cdr3_aa: CSAERDRGSFGANVLTF

v_call: TRBV30
j_call: TRBJ2-7
cdr3_aa: CAWSGYAASGSYEQYF

v_call: TRBV30
j_call: TRBJ1-5
cdr3_aa: CAWSVQGRSFNQPQHF

v_call: TRBV30
j_call: TRBJ1-4
cdr3_aa: CAWSRGGREKLFF

v_call: TRBV19
j_call: TRBJ1-5
cdr3_aa: CASSILRGDQPQHF

v_call: TRBV10-1
j_call: TRBJ1-1
cdr3_aa: CASSEIGRKAFF

v_call: TRBV20-1
j_call: TRBJ2-7
cdr3_aa: CSGSAGTGDYEQYF

v_call: TRBV11-3
j_call: TRBJ1-1
cdr3_aa: CASSGGRGTEAFF

v_call: TRBV19
j_call: TRBJ1-5
cdr3_aa: CASSLGLDDNQPQHF

v_call: TRBV7-9
j_call: TRBJ1-1
cdr3_aa: CASSFEQHPSAFF

v_call: TRBV29-1
j_call: TRBJ2-7
cdr3_aa: CSAGKVRSGGEQYF

v_call: TRBV6-2/TRBV6-3
j_call: TRBJ2-3
cdr3_aa: CAGKGRNTDTQYF

v_call: TRBV11-2
j_call: TRBJ2-1
cdr3_aa: CASSLGDRGLAGAGNEQFF

v_call: TRBV5-8
j_call: TRBJ1-5
cdr3_aa: CASSSRGQGDNQPQHF

v_call: TRBV20-1
j_call: TRBJ2-1
cdr3_aa: CSAAGLAEYNEQFF

v_call: TRBV16
j_call: TRBJ2-5
cdr3_aa: CASSYTANQETQYF

v_call: TRBV4-3
j_call: TRBJ2-3
cdr3_aa: CASSQEIGGMTDTQYF

v_call: TRBV19
j_call: TRBJ2-1
cdr3_aa: CASSIEGQAFNEQFF

v_call: TRBV28
j_call: TRBJ1-6
cdr3_aa: CASSFRRGLSSYNSPLHF

v_call: TRBV7-8
j_call: TRBJ2-7
cdr3_aa: CASSFRLAGARGAYEQYF